These 19 T cell receptor beta chains share one sample of origin, sequenced in a study of response to subunit inactivated influenza vaccine. TCRdb analysed the RT-PCR reads with MiXCR anew, one entry per CDR3 protein. The sample carries 500,000 or so distinct CDR3 sequences, approximately 11% recorded once. Source: PBMCs from blood, taken about 6 weeks after vaccination. These receptors were obtained from a man aged 50 to 60 who received an inactivated influenza vaccine.

The chain links TRBV7-9 to TRBJ2-3; TRBD2 matches at 10 bases. The CDR3 runs 15 residues. The trim removed 3 bases at V and 6 bases at J, leaving 6 bases unmatched. Germline V CDR1 and CDR2: SEHNR, FQNEAQ (reference sequence). CDR3 bases: TGTGCCAGCAGCTTTCCTAGCGGGAGAAGTGATACGCAGTATTTT. It codes for CASSFPSGRSDTQYF.

This clonotype has just a few counts. The rearrangement joins TRBV28 to TRBJ2-1; tentatively, D is TRBD2 (6 bases). The V gene lost 1 base and the J gene lost 9 bases, with 19 bases spanning the gap. The CDR3 runs to 16 residues. Germline assignment: CDR1 MDHEN and CDR2 SYDVKM. In nucleotides, the CDR3 is TGTGCCAGCAGTTTATTGCGCGGGATAAGCGTAACTGAGCAGTTCTTC. Residues: CASSLLRGISVTEQFF.

This clonotype was detected a few times. The rearrangement links TRBV11-2 to TRBJ2-2; perhaps TRBD2 as D (6 bases). V lost 5 bases to trimming and J lost 1 base, with 20 bases between them. The germline V gene has CDR1 SGHAT and CDR2 FQNNGV. CDR3 size: 18 residues. The CDR3 coding sequence is TGTGCCAGCAGCCGCCGTCCGGAGGGGAGTGGGAACACCGGGGAGCTGTTTTTT. Protein product: CASSRRPEGSGNTGELFF.

This clonotype occurred a few times. CDR3 protein: CAIAGDALYGYTF. The CDR3 coding sequence is TGTGCCATCGCAGGGGACGCCCTCTATGGCTACACCTTC. V is TRBV10-3 and J is TRBJ1-2; a weak D match, TRBD1 (6 bases). V was shortened by 8 bases and J by 4 bases, with 14 bases between the two germline ends. The CDR3 consists of 13 residues. Germline V gene lookup returns CDR1 ENHRY and CDR2 SYGVKD.

The CDR3 DNA sequence: TGTGCCAGCAGTTACTTCCAGGGAGGTGGGGCCAACGTCCTGACTTTC. Residues: CASSYFQGGGANVLTF. The J gene is TRBJ2-6, the V gene TRBV6-5, with a tentative D call TRBD2 (6 bases). Per germline, CDR1 MNHEY and CDR2 SVGAGI. The CDR3 is 16 amino acids. V was trimmed by 1 base and J by 3 bases, leaving 10 bases between them.

This clonotype was counted many times. The DNA for the CDR3 is TGCAGTGCCCGGAGAGGGCGCACTGAAGCTTTCTTT. Amino acids: CSARRGRTEAFF. The rearrangement uses TRBV20-1 and TRBJ1-1; D remains ambiguous. The CDR3 runs 12 residues. Germline V gene data show CDR1 as DFQATT and CDR2 as SNEGSKA (reference sequence). Trimming stripped 6 bases from V and 4 bases from J, with 12 bases between.

V and J are TRBV12-3 or TRBV12-4 and TRBJ2-5; TRBD2 aligns across 7 bases. V was pared by 6 bases and J by 5 bases, with 12 bases of the junction left unmatched. The CDR3 is made up of 15 amino acids. DNA for the CDR3: TGTGCCAGCAGCCCAGGGCGACTAGCCGGTGAGACCCAGTACTTC. Amino acid sequence: CASSPGRLAGETQYF.

This clonotype was found many times. The chain carries TRBV6-1 and TRBJ2-1; D not certain. In germline, CDR1 is MNHNS, CDR2 SASEGT. Trimming shortened V by 5 bases and J by 3 bases, and 8 bases separated the two germline ends. This CDR3 contains 13 residues. CDR3 in amino acids: CASSSRLYNEQFF. CDR3 nucleotides: TGTGCCAGCAGTAGTAGACTCTACAATGAGCAGTTCTTC.

This clonotype was observed a handful of times. The rearrangement uses TRBV11-1 and TRBJ2-5, with TRBD1 as a possible D gene (6 bases). CDR3 length: 14 amino acids. Per the germline V gene, CDR1 is SGHAT and CDR2 is FQDESV (reference sequence). V was shortened by 3 bases and J by 5 bases, with 13 bases between the two germline ends. CDR3 sequence: CASSFLGGGETQYF. Here the CDR3 DNA reads TGTGCCAGCAGCTTCCTAGGGGGTGGGGAGACCCAGTACTTC.

Many counts were recorded for this clonotype. The chain has TRBV4-1 and TRBJ1-1, with D perhaps TRBD1 (5 bases). CDR1 is MGHRA, CDR2 YSYEKL, per germline. V was pared by 2 bases and J by 6 bases, with 19 bases between. This CDR3 contains 16 residues. CDR3 DNA: TGCGCCAGCAGCCAATTCCACCTCCGTCGGGGCCCTGAAGCTTTCTTT. Residues: CASSQFHLRRGPEAFF.

This clonotype was recorded at least ten times. The gene calls are TRBV7-9 and TRBJ2-1; D is unclear. The CDR3 totals 13 residues. Trimming cost V 10 bases and J 5 bases, with 15 bases left between them. Germline V gene data show CDR1 as SEHNR and CDR2 as FQNEAQ (reference sequence). The CDR3 DNA reads TGTGCCAACGTCCGGGCCCATAACAATGAGCAGTTCTTC. Amino acid sequence: CANVRAHNNEQFF.

This clonotype was picked up a small number of times. The chain combines TRBV4-1 with TRBJ1-1; D not certain. V was clipped by 3 bases and J by 4 bases, with 6 bases between them. There are 12 residues in the CDR3. In germline, CDR1 is MGHRA, CDR2 YSYEKL. The CDR3 spells CASSHHSTEAFF. CDR3 DNA: TGCGCCAGCAGCCATCATAGCACTGAAGCTTTCTTT.

The J gene is TRBJ1-1, the V gene TRBV7-6; no clear D. This CDR3 has 14 amino acids. The germline V and J ends were trimmed by 2 bases and 6 bases, with 13 bases remaining between them. Germline-derived CDR1 and CDR2 are SGHVS and FNYEAQ. This chain's CDR3 is CASSLKVVGSEAFF. In nucleotides, the CDR3 is TGTGCCAGCAGCTTAAAGGTTGTTGGCTCTGAAGCTTTCTTT.

The V and J genes are TRBV11-2 and TRBJ2-7; 10 bases are a match to TRBD2. Germline lookup yields CDR1 SGHAT and CDR2 FQNNGV. With 1 base clipped from V and 4 bases from J, the junction kept 10 bases outside the gene matches. The CDR3 loop spans 17 amino acids. The DNA for the CDR3 is TGTGCCAGCAGCTTAGCAGGGAGCGGGAGGGCTCCGTACGAGCAGTACTTC. Its translation: CASSLAGSGRAPYEQYF.

CDR3 in DNA: TGTGCCAGCAGCCGAGAAGGGAACGAGCAGTACTTC. This sequence encodes CASSREGNEQYF. V and J are TRBV6-6 and TRBJ2-7; D remains ambiguous. The CDR3 spans 12 residues. V lost 6 bases to trimming and J lost 5 bases, with 11 bases between them. CDR1 and CDR2 from the germline V gene are MNHNY and SVGAGI (reference sequence).

The table lists this clonotype with many counts. V gene TRBV12-3 or TRBV12-4 combines with J gene TRBJ2-7, with D hard to call. V lost 3 bases and J 6 bases, leaving 15 bases between the germline ends. The CDR3 runs 14 residues. The CDR3 region is CASSLGQPLPEQYF. The CDR3 coding sequence is TGTGCCAGCAGTTTGGGCCAACCTCTGCCCGAGCAGTACTTC.

DNA of the CDR3: TGCAGTGCTAACAGGGTTGCGGAGACCCAGTACTTC. As protein: CSANRVAETQYF. V usage is TRBV20-1 and J usage is TRBJ2-5, with D tentatively TRBD1 (6 bases). Germline CDR1 is DFQATT and CDR2 is SNEGSKA (reference sequence). This CDR3 is 12 amino acids long. V was cut by 4 bases and J by 5 bases, with 11 bases left in between.

The genes are TRBV4-3 and TRBJ2-2; 9 bases match TRBD1. Per germline, CDR1 LGHNA and CDR2 YSLEER. The V gene end was trimmed by 5 bases and the J gene end by 5 bases; junction bases not matched to a gene: 6. The CDR3 runs to 15 residues. The chain's CDR3 is CASSSRQGGTGELFF. CDR3 DNA: TGCGCCAGCAGCTCCCGACAGGGGGGAACCGGGGAGCTGTTTTTT.

The V call is TRBV11-2, the J call TRBJ2-7, with TRBD1 as a possible D gene (6 bases). Germline V CDR1 and CDR2: SGHAT, FQNNGV. The CDR3 runs 14 residues. Trimming removed 4 bases from V and 2 bases from J, with 12 bases in between. CDR3 sequence reads: CASSSGTRTYEQYF. The CDR3 region has the DNA TGTGCCAGCAGCTCCGGGACAAGAACCTACGAGCAGTACTTC. Full variable domain (outside the CDR3, taken from reference TRBV11-2 and TRBJ2-7): EAGVAQSPRYKIIEKRQSVAFWCNPISGHATLYWYQQILGQGPKLLIQFQNNGVVDDSQLPKDRFSAERLKGVDSTLKIQPAKLEDSAVYLCASSSGTRTYEQYFGPGTRLTVT.